This TCR beta chain originates from a study of cytomegalovirus exposure and HLA in healthy donors. Study-wide results and limits: Later analysis suggested links between common viral pathogens and several top significant clusters. In a later analysis, specific HLA alleles were associated with over 15,000 TCR beta sequences at a 0.05 false discovery rate.

Per germline, CDR1 SGHDT and CDR2 YYEEEE. This CDR3 is built from 14 residues. V was clipped by 0 bases and J by 8 bases; unmatched bases: 0. PCR employed 60 Vbeta and 13 Jbeta primers. Sequencing used immunoSEQ multiplex PCR; TCRdb keeps in-frame clones, though not all of them. The ten top clones account for around 4.4%, within a sample of around 84,000 clones. On this clone itself: Its antigen is undetermined.

The sequence was obtained from a man aged 30 to 39 in good health and CMV-seronegative. The material sequenced was PBMCs. The chain combines TRBV5-6 with TRBJ1-6, with 9 bases matching TRBD1. CDR3 residues: CASSLGTGDSPLHF. The CDR3 DNA reads as TGTGCCAGCAGCTTGGGGACAGGGGATTCACCCCTCCACTTT.